This is a list of T cell receptor beta chains from one sample in a study of CD8+ T cells in alopecia areata. The assay was immunoSEQ multiplex PCR, and TCRdb's table has in-frame clones only and misses some. The sample includes 150,000 or so clones, about three fifths of them seen just once. This specimen consisted of CD4+ T cells sorted from blood, obtained at week 4, from a patient treated with tofacitinib. These receptor sequences come from a human donor with alopecia areata. The CDR3 runs from the conserved cysteine through the conserved F or W. Where a row states a size, it is once, few, many or the class of an expanded clone; other rows omit it.

cdr3_aa clone_size j_call cdr3_length v_call
CASSSGGNTDTQYF NA TRBJ2-3 14 TRBV7-2
CSLGGTRSSQETQYF once TRBJ2-5 15 TRBV29-1
CASRIGTGGNSPLHF NA TRBJ1-6 15 TRBV27
CASSLGIWWQGAYGYTF NA TRBJ1-2 17 TRBV11-2
CASSLGETQYF NA TRBJ2-5 11 TRBV11-2
CASSRPLWTDYEQYF few TRBJ2-7 15 TRBV11-2
CASTSWARESSGNTIYF NA TRBJ1-3 17 TRBV7-9
CAWSVTALYQGTQYF NA TRBJ2-5 15 TRBV30
CASSLLETEAFF few TRBJ1-1 12 TRBV5-5
CSVAKGQGRSEQYF NA TRBJ2-7 14 TRBV29-1
CASSFLDRNSPLHF few TRBJ1-6 14 TRBV19
CASSSRQGGQPQHF NA TRBJ1-5 14 TRBV7-2
CATSVRDARTDTQYF NA TRBJ2-3 15 TRBV15
CASSGPADNSPLHF NA TRBJ1-6 14 TRBV19
CSVVTAQETQYF few TRBJ2-5 12 TRBV29-1
CSPRTGSDTQYF NA TRBJ2-3 12 TRBV29-1
CASSYRAGPNTEAFF NA TRBJ1-1 15 TRBV6-6
CASSPRGGVQGTQYF once TRBJ2-5 15 TRBV5-1
CASSLVPDRFNYGYTF NA TRBJ1-2 16 TRBV5-1
CSVGPGEAFF NA TRBJ1-1 10 TRBV29-1
CASTLEETGSGYTF NA TRBJ1-2 14 TRBV2
CSAITGGYTF few TRBJ1-2 10 TRBV20-1
CSVVASSYEQYF NA TRBJ2-7 12 TRBV29-1
CASSIDGPGQGAVNYGYTF few TRBJ1-2 19 TRBV19
CASRGAGANVLTF few TRBJ2-6 13 TRBV2
CASSQDLFLETQYF once TRBJ2-5 14 TRBV4-2
CSVATGVNQPQHF NA TRBJ1-5 13 TRBV29-1
CAWSVVFHSQYF NA TRBJ2-3 12 TRBV30
CAWRMDRWSRNTEAFF NA TRBJ1-1 16 TRBV30
CATKPGLARHEQFF few TRBJ2-1 14 TRBV10-3
CAWSVLGRATEAFF NA TRBJ1-1 14 TRBV30
CASSFGGPSTGELFF few TRBJ2-2 15 TRBV5-1
CASSLGRPGGFQETQYF few TRBJ2-5 17 TRBV5-6
CAWTRRGYRGYTF NA TRBJ1-2 13 TRBV30
CASSILGGSYNEQFF NA TRBJ2-1 15 TRBV19
CASSLDSTFSYEQYF NA TRBJ2-7 15 TRBV5-1
CASSPGGTGLGEQYF NA TRBJ2-7 15 TRBV7-2
CASSLPGSLGYTF NA TRBJ1-2 13 TRBV5-4
CSVARRSDSYNEQFF NA TRBJ2-1 15 TRBV29-1
CAWTRGTGDEKLFF NA TRBJ1-4 14 TRBV30